This TCR beta chain stems from a study of CD8+CD57+ T cells in acquired aplastic anemia listed by TCRdb under 2018. About the full investigation: DNA extracted from sorted CD4+ and CD8+ cells had a mean of roughly 3 ug, with a range of roughly 0.19 to 27.4 ug. Results and caveats for the whole study, not just this receptor: No significant difference in CD8+ Simpson's diversity was found between patients and healthy controls (P=0.060). Although 25 to 30 CD8+ CDR3 sequences were shared by patients and controls, these sequences appeared highly expressed in patients and within the immunodominant clones of patients.

The table lists this clonotype with a count of one. The specificity of this receptor is unknown. One base away there is no much larger clone; base qualities are not given. Resting on one read, the evidence is weak. The study deep-sequenced TCR repertoires of sorted CD4+ and CD8+ blood T cells from severe aplastic anemia patients and healthy subjects. Ficoll-Paque density gradient centrifugation was used to isolate peripheral blood mononuclear cells. Before DNA was extracted, CD4+ and CD8+ T cells were sorted using either FACS or magnetic beads. Based on the germline V gene, the CDR1 and CDR2 sequences are SQVTM and ANQGSEA. From the cysteine through the phenylalanine, the CDR3 covers 10 amino acids. The sequence is cut down to CDR3 DNA, 30 bases in frame from base 1. V is clipped by 4 bases and J by 11 bases, and the sequence between their germline boundaries is 9 bases long. Genomic DNA was used as template for profiling of TCR beta VDJ combinations and CDR3 sequences. An Illumina HiSeq 2000 was used for TCR repertoire sequencing. The source study handled its data this way. Repertoires were assessed using TRBV/TRBJ rearrangement plots, CDR3 size and DJ length profiles, and Simpson's diversity index. The most abundant DNA sequence in the deep sequencing data was taken as the immunodominant clone. CDR3 amino acid sequences were checked for sharing between subjects and were compared against published repertoires and the VDJdb database. TCRdb ran its own pipeline on the public reads, namely fastp trimming at Q25 and MiXCR clone calling, and kept in-frame beta chains. Rows matching on CDR3 protein sequence are summarized as one entry with the most common DNA and genes. For this entry, the V and J calls and clone size follow TCRdb and not the study's own pipeline. The sample includes approximately 200,000 distinct CDR3 sequences, with around three fifths observed a single time. The top ten clones comprise about half of the sample.

The sequence is built from TRBV29-1 and TRBJ2-1; the D gene cannot be named for sure. This TCR derives from a human donor with severe aplastic anemia or a healthy control (not recorded which). Material for sequencing was sorted CD4+, CD8+, or CD8+CD57+ T cells (not recorded which) from PBMCs. The sequence in DNA is TGCAGCGTTGGAGAGGTGAAGCAGTTCTTC. This codes for CSVGEVKQFF.